A single sample gave rise to the 20 T cell receptor beta chains below, sequenced in a study of spatial heterogeneity in lung cancer. Whole-study results and caveats: It was found that expanded intratumoral alpha and beta TCR counts tracked tumor mutation counts.

Each CDR3 protein is one row after TCRdb ran MiXCR on the 5' RACE reads. This table has approximately 11,000 distinct CDR3 sequences, approximately 8.7% appearing once. Their recognized antigens are unknown. Time point given: sample taken at primary tumor resection. The sequencing used lung tumor tissue, collected at surgery. The origin of the receptors is a female donor with early-stage non-small cell lung cancer.

The table lists this clonotype with a few counts. The gene calls are TRBV27 and TRBJ2-1; 15 positions match TRBD2. The V and J ends lost 8 bases and 4 bases, in that order; junction bases with no gene match: 6. The germline V gene has CDR1 MNHEY and CDR2 SMNVEV (reference sequence). This CDR3 is built from 16 residues. CDR3 amino acids: CASSGLAGGRYNEQFF. The CDR3 nucleotides read TGTGCCAGCTCCGGACTAGCGGGGGGGCGGTACAATGAGCAGTTCTTC.

The sample holds many counts of this clonotype. The chain carries TRBV20-1 and TRBJ2-5; D is possibly TRBD1 (5 bases). Per the germline V gene, CDR1 is DFQATT and CDR2 is SNEGSKA (reference sequence). The CDR3 is 16 amino acids. V lost 5 bases and J lost 0, with 19 bases in between. The CDR3 sequence: CSAPPMGLQYQETQYF. CDR3 nucleotides: TGCAGTGCTCCCCCCATGGGGCTACAGTACCAAGAGACCCAGTACTTC.

This clonotype came up many times. The chain is built from TRBV19 and TRBJ1-2; D not resolved. The V end lost 3 bases, the J end lost 5 bases, and 7 bases lay between the germline ends. The CDR3 spans 12 residues. The V gene's germline CDR1 is LNHDA and CDR2 SQIVND (reference sequence). CDR3 residues: CASSIQEYGYTF. The CDR3 nucleotides read TGTGCCAGTAGTATCCAGGAGTATGGCTACACCTTC.

This clonotype was counted many times. The rearrangement joins TRBV2 to TRBJ1-4, with a tentative D call TRBD1 (5 bases). The V gene's germline CDR1 is SNHLY and CDR2 FYNNEI. The CDR3 length is 14 residues. Between the trimmed V and J ends, which lost 3 bases and 5 bases, there was a span of 10 bases. The CDR3 is CASSDGRVNEKLFF. DNA of the CDR3: TGTGCCAGCAGTGATGGCAGGGTAAATGAAAAACTGTTTTTT.

The chain joins TRBV6-5 to TRBJ1-1; D unresolved. Germline V lookup: CDR1 MNHEY, CDR2 SVGAGI. V was pared by 0 bases and J by 6 bases, with 17 bases between. The CDR3 extends over 16 amino acids. CDR3 sequence: CASSYSLAPPGAEAFF. CDR3 coding DNA: TGTGCCAGCAGTTACTCCCTTGCCCCCCCGGGAGCTGAAGCTTTCTTT.

There are many counts of this clonotype. The chain combines TRBV3-1 with TRBJ2-2; D is perhaps TRBD1 (5 bases). V lost 1 base, J lost 2 bases, and 8 bases lay in between. The CDR3 is made up of 15 amino acids. Germline CDR1 is LGHDT and CDR2 is YNNKEL (reference sequence). CDR3 DNA: TGTGCCAGCAGCCAAGGCAGGGTAAACACCGGGGAGCTGTTTTTT. Its translation is CASSQGRVNTGELFF.

This rearrangement joins TRBV3-1 to TRBJ1-1; D remains ambiguous. Trimming removed 4 bases from V and 0 bases from J, with 9 bases in between. Germline assignment: CDR1 LGHDT and CDR2 YNNKEL (reference sequence). The CDR3 length is 14 residues. CDR3 amino acids: CASSLSYMNTEAFF. Written as DNA, the CDR3 is TGTGCCAGCAGCCTTAGCTACATGAACACTGAAGCTTTCTTT.

This clonotype occurred many times. The chain links TRBV28 to TRBJ2-7, with 9 nucleotides matching TRBD1. The V gene's germline CDR1 is MDHEN and CDR2 SYDVKM. Trimming removed 10 bases from V and 3 bases from J; junction bases left unmatched: 7. The CDR3 is made up of 13 amino acids. The CDR3 is CANGTGSNYEQYF. In nucleotides, the CDR3 is TGTGCCAATGGGACAGGGAGTAACTACGAGCAGTACTTC.

By proportion, this clonotype is medium-sized (0.01 to 0.1%). V is TRBV30 and J is TRBJ1-1, with D possibly TRBD1 on 5 matching bases. There are 13 residues in the CDR3. From germline, CDR1 is GTSNPN and CDR2 SVGIG (reference sequence). The V and J ends lost 4 bases and 7 bases respectively, with 16 bases between them. In DNA form, the CDR3 reads TGTGCCTGGAAGCCCGGGGCCCTCAATGAAGCTTTCTTT. Amino acids: CAWKPGALNEAFF.

There are many counts of this clonotype. CDR3 nucleotides: TGTGCCAGCAGCACAGGGATGTACGGCTACACCTTC. Translating gives CASSTGMYGYTF. The rearrangement uses TRBV12-3 or TRBV12-4 and TRBJ1-2; D perhaps matches TRBD1 (6 bases). The CDR3 loop spans 12 amino acids. Trimming pared 6 bases from V and 8 bases from J, leaving 13 bases between.

At least ten counts were recorded for this clonotype. The CDR3 nucleotides are TGTGCCAGCAGCTTAGTCCAGGGGAGTGGCTACACCTTC. This encodes CASSLVQGSGYTF. The chain uses TRBV7-9 and TRBJ1-2, with D maybe TRBD1 (6 bases). Trimming left V 1 base short and J 7 bases short, with 10 bases between. Germline CDR1 reads SEHNR; CDR2 reads FQNEAQ (reference sequence). This CDR3 has 13 residues.

Ten or more counts support this clonotype. The rearrangement links TRBV28 to TRBJ2-7; 7 bases align to TRBD2. The CDR3 length is 11 residues. Germline loops: CDR1 MDHEN, CDR2 SYDVKM. This CDR3 is CVSSGGYEQYF. The CDR3 region has the DNA TGTGTCAGTTCGGGGGGTTACGAGCAGTACTTC.

This clonotype has ten or more counts. The chain couples TRBV28 to TRBJ1-1, with D perhaps matching TRBD1 (6 bases). The CDR3 runs to 14 residues. Between the trimmed V and J ends, which lost 5 bases and 1 base, there was a span of 11 bases. Germline lookup yields CDR1 MDHEN and CDR2 SYDVKM. The CDR3 reads CASSDGTKNTEAFF. CDR3 in DNA: TGTGCCAGCAGTGACGGGACAAAGAACACTGAAGCTTTCTTT.

This clonotype is termed medium-sized (0.01 to 0.1%). The chain recombines TRBV6-2 or TRBV6-3 with TRBJ2-1; TRBD2 matches at 7 bases. The germline V gene encodes CDR1 MNHEY and CDR2 SVGEGT. V dropped 10 bases and J dropped 8; count of bases not matched to a gene: 14. The CDR3 covers 14 residues. In DNA form, the CDR3 reads TGTGCCACCTCCCCCCGACTAGCCGGCGATGAGCAGTTCTTC. It encodes CATSPRLAGDEQFF.

This clonotype came up many times. The V call is TRBV30, the J call TRBJ2-5; TRBD2 matches 9 bases. V dropped 2 bases and J dropped 3; count of bases not matched to a gene: 7. Germline CDR1 and CDR2: GTSNPN and SVGIG (reference sequence). CDR3 size: 15 residues. CDR3 sequence: CAWSFGLAGKETQYF. CDR3 nucleotides: TGTGCCTGGAGTTTTGGGCTAGCGGGAAAAGAGACCCAGTACTTC.

This clonotype was found a few times. DNA for the CDR3: TGTGCCAGCAGCCAAAACCGACGGACGCCACAAGAGACCCAGTACTTC. Residues: CASSQNRRTPQETQYF. The V and J genes are TRBV7-2 and TRBJ2-5; D remains ambiguous. CDR3 length equals 16 residues. Trimming removed 5 bases from V and 2 bases from J, with 18 bases in between. CDR1 and CDR2 from the germline V gene are SGHTA and FQGNSA.

This clonotype was seen at least ten times. The J gene is TRBJ1-2, the V gene TRBV7-9, with 9 bases that match TRBD1. The germline V gene encodes CDR1 SEHNR and CDR2 FQNEAQ (reference sequence). The CDR3 length is 14 residues. With V trimmed by 5 bases and J by 8 bases, 9 bases remained unmatched. The CDR3 region is CASSLQGQGQGYTF. DNA for the CDR3: TGTGCCAGCAGCCTCCAAGGACAGGGGCAAGGCTACACCTTC.

This clonotype was seen ten or more times. This chain links TRBV7-7 with TRBJ2-5; 8 bases match TRBD2. CDR3 length equals 14 residues. The germline V gene encodes CDR1 SSHAT and CDR2 FNYEAQ (reference sequence). V lost 5 bases to trimming and J lost 5 bases; unmatched junction nucleotides: 7. This CDR3 reads CASSGSGVGETQYF. In DNA, the CDR3 is TGTGCCAGCAGCGGTAGCGGGGTAGGGGAGACCCAGTACTTC.

There are many counts of this clonotype. The chain is built from TRBV30 and TRBJ2-3; TRBD2 agrees at 9 bases. Germline V gene data show CDR1 as GTSNPN and CDR2 as SVGIG (reference sequence). J gave up 2 bases and V 8 bases, and 8 bases lay outside the gene matches. The CDR3 contains 14 residues. For the CDR3, the DNA is TGTGCCCACCAGCTAGCGGGAAACACAGATACGCAGTATTTT. This encodes CAHQLAGNTDTQYF.

This clonotype occurred a few times. The gene calls are TRBV5-1 and TRBJ1-2, with D perhaps TRBD1 (5 bases). The length of the CDR3 is 13 residues. V shed 2 bases and J shed 1 base, with 6 bases lying between them. CDR1 is SGHRS, CDR2 YFSETQ, per germline. The CDR3 region is CASSFDSNYGYTF. DNA for the CDR3: TGCGCCAGCAGCTTCGACAGTAACTATGGCTACACCTTC.